The 11 T cell receptor beta chains reported below all come from one sample, sequenced in a study of naive and memory T cell subsets. Notes on the study in general: Especially in CD8 cells, naive repertoires contained a few larger clonotypes, possibly CD45RA-re-expressing memory cells.

No cognate antigen is known for these TCRs. Two oligonucleotides, mixed equimolar, formed the beta constant-region primer covering TRBC1 and TRBC2. Nested alpha and beta constant-region primers with the SP2 primer drove four PCR rounds on ligated cDNA. TCRdb analysed the UMI-ligation and nested PCR reads with MiXCR anew, one entry per CDR3 protein. This sample has roughly 99,000 distinct CDR3 sequences, with approximately 10% found just once. The specimen was naive CD4+ T cells from blood. These receptors were taken from a human donor in good health.

The V and J genes are TRBV5-1 and TRBJ2-1, with D perhaps TRBD1 (6 bases). The CDR3 is 15 amino acids. CDR1 and CDR2 from the germline V gene are SGHRS and YFSETQ. V was clipped by 0 bases and J by 4 bases, with 11 bases between them. This CDR3 is CASSLEWTVYNEQFF. For the CDR3, the DNA is TGCGCCAGCAGCTTGGAGTGGACAGTATACAATGAGCAGTTCTTC. Supplemented by reference TRBV5-1 and TRBJ2-1, the full variable domain reads KAGVTQTPRYLIKTRGQQVTLSCSPISGHRSVSWYQQTPGQGLQFLFEYFSETQRNKGNFPGRFSGRQFSNSRSEMNVSTLELGDSALYLCASSLEWTVYNEQFFGPGTRLTVL.

The V call is TRBV5-1, the J call TRBJ2-7; 8 bases align to TRBD2. The CDR3 is 16 residues long. J lost 2 bases, V lost 4 bases, and 11 bases had no gene match. Germline V CDR1 and CDR2: SGHRS, YFSETQ. The CDR3 loop is CASSDGGAAGAYEQYF. In nucleotides, the CDR3 is TGCGCCAGCAGCGACGGTGGGGCAGCGGGGGCCTACGAGCAGTACTTC.

This clonotype was detected ten times or more. The rearrangement links TRBV20-1 to TRBJ2-7; TRBD1 might be the D (6 bases). The CDR3 covers 15 residues. The germline gives CDR1 DFQATT, CDR2 SNEGSKA (reference sequence). Trimming took 0 bases from V and 3 from J, leaving 15 bases between them. CDR3 DNA: TGCAGTGCTAGAGATCCAGCCAGGGGAAGCTACGAGCAGTACTTC. It codes for CSARDPARGSYEQYF.

The chain couples TRBV7-2 to TRBJ2-3; perhaps TRBD2 as D (6 bases). The CDR3 loop spans 16 amino acids. Germline loops: CDR1 SGHTA, CDR2 FQGNSA. V was clipped by 8 bases and J by 0 bases, with 18 bases between them. CDR3 amino acids: CASGRGGGSSTDTQYF. Written as DNA, the CDR3 is TGTGCCAGCGGCCGTGGGGGAGGCTCTAGCACAGATACGCAGTATTTT.

In its sample, this clonotype was seen a few times. The chain links TRBV18 to TRBJ2-7, with 8 bases aligning to TRBD2. This CDR3 spans 14 amino acids. Germline V gives CDR1 KGHSH, CDR2 LQKENI. V lost 3 bases and J lost 3; bases outside the gene matches: 4. CDR3 in DNA: TGTGCCAGCTCACCGCGGGGGGAGGGCTACGAGCAGTACTTC. Protein: CASSPRGEGYEQYF.

Written as DNA, the CDR3 is TGTGCCAGCAGCTTAGACGGGGACAGGGACATCTCTGAAGCTTTCTTT. Its protein product is CASSLDGDRDISEAFF. The chain employs TRBV7-2 and TRBJ1-1; 9 nucleotides align to TRBD1. Germline CDR1 reads SGHTA; CDR2 reads FQGNSA. Trimming at V came to 1 base and at J to 6 bases, leaving 9 bases not matched to a gene. CDR3 length: 16 amino acids.

The gene calls are TRBV20-1 and TRBJ2-7, with a tentative D call TRBD2 (5 bases). The CDR3 sequence is 11 residues long. Germline values: CDR1 DFQATT, CDR2 SNEGSKA (reference sequence). V lost 6 bases and J 7 bases, leaving 13 bases between the germline ends. The CDR3 sequence is CSAKLGWEQYF. The CDR3 coding sequence is TGCAGTGCAAAACTAGGGTGGGAGCAGTACTTC.

This clonotype was recorded at least ten times. CDR3 protein: CASSRTGGETQYF. The CDR3 nucleotides are TGTGCCAGCAGTCGAACAGGGGGAGAGACCCAGTACTTC. J is TRBJ2-5 and V is TRBV6-6, with 8 bases identical to TRBD1. Trimming cost V 5 bases and J 4 bases; bases outside gene matches: 3. The length of the CDR3 is 13 residues. Germline CDR1 reads MNHNY; CDR2 reads SVGAGI (reference sequence).

This clonotype occurred many times. The chain joins TRBV7-9 to TRBJ2-7, with TRBD1 matching over 10 bases. The germline gives CDR1 SEHNR, CDR2 FQNEAQ (reference sequence). With V trimmed by 7 bases and J by 3 bases, 6 bases remained unmatched. The CDR3 runs 14 residues. CDR3 residues: CASTPGTGVYEQYF. CDR3 nucleotide sequence: TGTGCCAGCACCCCGGGGACAGGGGTCTACGAGCAGTACTTC.

This clonotype was recorded many times. The chain combines TRBV30 with TRBJ1-1; no reliable D call. The ends were cut back, 2 bases at V and 0 bases at J, with 7 bases in the middle. In germline, CDR1 is GTSNPN, CDR2 SVGIG (reference sequence). The CDR3 is 13 residues long. CDR3 amino acids: CAWSRSVNTEAFF. The DNA for the CDR3 is TGTGCCTGGAGTAGATCGGTGAACACTGAAGCTTTCTTT. Combining the CDR3 with reference TRBV30 and TRBJ1-1 gives the whole variable domain SQTIHQWPATLVQPVGSPLSLECTVEGTSNPNLYWYRQAAGRGLQLLFYSVGIGQISSEVPQNLSASRPQDRQFILSSKKLLLSDSGFYLCAWSRSVNTEAFFGQGTRLTVV.

This clonotype was picked up a small number of times. This CDR3 is CASSALTWGLGIEETQYF. The CDR3 nucleotides read TGCGCCAGCAGCGCCCTAACCTGGGGGCTTGGGATTGAGGAGACCCAGTACTTC. J is TRBJ2-5 and V is TRBV5-1, with D possibly being TRBD1 (6 bases). Trimming removed 4 bases at V and 5 bases at J, with 27 bases between. The germline gives CDR1 SGHRS, CDR2 YFSETQ. CDR3 length equals 18 residues.